This TCR beta chain came from a study of T cell responses to AZD1222 COVID-19 vaccine (dated by TCRdb to the early 2020s). Looking at the study overall: AZD1222 recipients with second doses at about 4 weeks or about 12 weeks were pooled, because spike-specific TCR depth and breadth did not differ between schedules. Trial participants were enrolled by age into subgroups of 18-55, 56-69 and 70-plus years, and 148, 28 and 57 TCR-sequenced participants, respectively, were included in these subgroups. TCR sequencing was performed for roughly 240 trial participants, of whom 207 were given two doses of AZD1222 and 26 were given two doses of MenACWY control vaccine. Study-wide findings and limitations: Spike-specific TCR breadth and depth rose significantly after two AZD1222 doses compared with day 0 and with MenACWY recipients. Conclusions about previously exposed vaccinees are limited, since just 5 or 6 AZD1222 recipients were seropositive for SARS-CoV-2 at baseline. The 56-69-year group was small, and its depth increase did not reach significance, likely because of low power. Participants were mostly white British, with more females than males. The authors suggested clonal diversity may have been underestimated. CD4 TCRs associated with the vaccine covered the entire spike protein, and the dominant responses were in regions 160-218 and 743-854. Because no samples from the day 14 peak response were available, repertoires could be characterized only after the peak T cell response. Nearly half of unique spike-specific TCRs reportedly recognized epitopes outside regions mutated in the B.1.351 and B.1.1.7 variants.

For this clone: Which antigen it targets is not known. Qualities for individual bases were not recorded, and no much larger clone is one base off.

The CDR1 and CDR2 encoded by the germline V gene are MDHEN and SYDVKM. Clipping removes 6 bases from V and 4 bases from J, with 5 as the unmatched junction base count. The CDR3 starts with the cysteine, ends with the phenylalanine, and has 14 residues. This entry keeps only the CDR3 DNA: 42 bases, framed from base 1. The time point label for this specimen denotes: baseline before first vaccination. Samples from vaccinated people were obtained from the UK trials COV001 and COV002, which included a single-blind randomized controlled phase 2/3 trial of AZD1222 (ChAdOx1 nCoV-19) in healthy adults. For TCRbeta chain sequencing, PBMC samples were collected from trial participants at day 0 and at day 28 after the second dose. The CDR3 regions of human TCRbeta chains were analyzed by immunosequencing. Regarding the original processing steps: TCRs in the repertoires were compared against a reference library of SARS-CoV-2-specific TCRs that had been generated with the MIRA antigen-specificity platform. Breadth was defined as the fraction of unique TCRs that were SARS-CoV-2-associated. Depth was defined as the fraction of total T cells that were SARS-CoV-2-associated. Using the MIRA data, each spike-specific TCR was assigned both to the spike region to which the TCR was reactive and to a CD4 or CD8 class. Log10-transformed breadth and depth values were compared by one-way ANOVA with Sidak's multiple comparisons tests. TCRdb mirrors the immuneACCESS table, restricted to in-frame sequences. Some clones are absent from its copies; in checked studies, under half trace to an unresolved V gene, and the reason for the others is unknown. V and J calls and clone size come straight from that table; D and trimming were deduced from the DNA. This sample holds tens of thousands of clones; 70% to 90% were observed only once. The ten largest make up 16% of the sample.

The rearrangement joined TRBV28 to TRBJ1-3, with TRBD1 identical over 8 junction bases. The receptor was isolated from an adult in good health. The specimen was peripheral blood, collected on day 0 of AZD1222 vaccination. The CDR3 loop reads CASSIQGAGNTIYF. The DNA sequence follows: TGTGCCAGCAGCATCCAGGGGGCGGGAAACACCATATATTTT.